This entry is about one TCR beta chain. This sample was taken from a study of blood T cell repertoires in COVID-19. Study-level information: The origin of the acute and convalescent COVID-19 samples was the United States, Italy and Spain. In each case, the material was cDNA or gDNA derived from T cells, B-cell-depleted T cells, or PBMCs.

Authors' data handling: By means of reference gene primer amplification, nucleated cell counts were estimated. Assay: immunoSEQ multiplex PCR; the TCRdb copy retains only in-frame clones and omits some. The DNA gave D and trimming, while V, J and clone size come from that table. In the table there are hundreds of thousands of clones, 83% of which are singletons. The CDR3 is 17 amino acids. Trimming cost V 3 bases and J 2 bases; bases outside gene matches: 8. Germline V lookup: CDR1 LGHNT, CDR2 FRNRAP. This chain joins TRBV12-5 and TRBJ2-3, with 10 bases identical to TRBD2. The sequenced sample was peripheral blood. The clonotype comes from a woman aged 40 to 50 with active or convalescent COVID-19. CDR3 loop: CASGFSLLAGFTDTQYF. The CDR3, as DNA: TGTGCTAGTGGTTTTTCCCTACTAGCGGGATTCACAGATACGCAGTATTTT.